This T cell receptor (beta chain) was captured in a study of PD-L1 blockade in urothelial cancer. About the study: Atezolizumab 1,200 mg was given intravenously every 3 weeks, starting 2014. Blood analysis took place 3 weeks (second dose) and 6 weeks after treatment start.

Time point: pretreatment peripheral blood. Per-patient samples, pretreatment and on-treatment, numbered 1 to 8. Profiling relied on immunoSEQ multiplex PCR, and the TCRdb table lists in-frame clones only, not all of them. This repertoire shows tens of thousands of clones, 87% found once; its top ten account for under 15%. Concerning this clone: Its antigen remains unidentified.

This CDR3 has 16 residues. V shed 4 bases and J shed 2 bases, with 18 bases lying between them. Germline V gives CDR1 MDHEN, CDR2 SYDVKM. Overall study findings and caveats: Below-median pretreatment blood TCR clonality was a predictor of better survival.

The specimen comprised PBMCs, sampled around atezolizumab (anti-PD-L1) treatment. The V gene is TRBV28, the J gene TRBJ2-7; D unresolved. The source of this sequence is a woman aged 55-70 years with urothelial cancer. CDR3 DNA sequence: TGTGCCAGCAGTTCGAATTCTCTACGCCTGACCTACGAGCAGTACTTC. It codes for CASSSNSLRLTYEQYF. The full variable domain, rest sourced from reference TRBV28 and TRBJ2-7, is DVKVTQSSRYLVKRTGEKVFLECVQDMDHENMFWYRQDPGLGLRLIYFSYDVKMKEKGDIPEGYSVSREKKERFSLILESASTNQTSMYLCASSSNSLRLTYEQYFGPGTRLTVT.